This paragraph reports one T cell receptor beta chain. Its antigen is undetermined. A junction boundary mismatches the germline segment, possibly from a read error. TCRdb independently ran MiXCR on the 5' RACE reads; one entry per CDR3 protein. The repertoire holds about 42,000 distinct CDR3 sequences, with 22% as singletons. Study-level points and caveats: Tumor-infiltrating Treg TCR alpha and beta sequences overlapped most with tumor naive CD4+ T cells, then blood naive. Tumor memory CD4+ T cell TCR gene usage clustered with blood and lymph node memory CD4+ cells and lymph node naive CD4+ cells. Larger-cohort validation covered only one TCR beta V-J rearrangement.

Treg sorting used a CD4+CD25+CD127-/low gate. CDR1 and CDR2 from the germline V gene are SGHRS and YFSETQ. CDR3 size: 15 residues. The rearrangement links TRBV5-1 to TRBJ2-5; maybe TRBD1 (6 bases). The TCR originated in a female donor with breast cancer. The source material was Tregs sorted from blood. In nucleotides, the CDR3 is TGCGCCGGCAGCCAATCGGGGACATACAGGGAGACCCAGTACTTC. Translation: CAGSQSGTYRETQYF.